This TCR beta chain is from a study of T cells in localized non-small cell lung cancer. Trimming took off 7 bases at V and 7 bases at J, with 16 bases between the two ends. CDR1 SNHLY and CDR2 FYNNEI come from the germline V gene. The CDR3 consists of 14 residues. In the case of this clone: What it binds is not known.

Clones were sequenced by immunoSEQ multiplex PCR, and TCRdb holds only the in-frame ones, with some missing. The sample yields tens of thousands of clones, about four fifths seen once. The study's findings and limits: Longer survival (overall) was linked to higher T cell density in blood. Adjacent uninvolved lung had the highest clonality, suggesting focused antigen responses.

This chain links TRBV2 with TRBJ2-2; D is unclear. The sample consisted of peripheral blood, taken before any cancer treatment. This clonotype was sampled from a man aged 40-75 years with stage I lung adenocarcinoma. CDR3 amino acids: CASNFEVSGGELFF. In DNA, the CDR3 is TGTGCCAGCAATTTCGAAGTCTCGGGCGGGGAGCTGTTTTTT.